A selection of T cell receptor beta chains follows, all from one sample in a study of regulatory T cells in long-lasting Graves disease. TCRdb processed the multiplex PCR reads anew with MiXCR; each CDR3 protein has one entry. Of about 440,000 distinct CDR3 sequences in the sample, 16% were seen once. These records were also assigned to another study, of T cells in Graves' hyperthyroidism and ophthalmopathy.

The specimen comprised peripheral blood mononuclear cells (PBMCs), sampled at new diagnosis, from a patient treated with antithyroid drugs. The receptors were sampled from a young woman with Graves disease. Each CDR3 is given with its conserved first and last residue. D genes are given only for firm matches. Not every row has a clone size; where given, it reads once, few, many or a size class.

abundance | j_gene | d_gene | v_gene | CDR3aa | CDR3nt
many | TRBJ2-1 | NA | TRBV28 | CASRGEGGIDEQFF | TGTGCCAGCAGGGGGGAGGGGGGGATCGATGAGCAGTTCTTC
NA | TRBJ2-5 | TRBD2 | TRBV11-2 | CASSLETSGRKTQYF | TGTGCCAGCAGCTTAGAGACTAGCGGGAGAAAGACCCAGTACTTC
few | TRBJ2-3 | NA | TRBV11-2 | CASSLRLYTDTQYF | TGTGCCAGCAGCTTAAGACTTTACACAGATACGCAGTATTTT
many | TRBJ1-4 | NA | TRBV2 | CASISDARSPMAKLFF | TGTGCCAGCATTTCGGACGCAAGAAGCCCCATGGCAAAACTGTTTTTT
NA | TRBJ2-1 | TRBD1 | TRBV14 | CASSPDRVNEQFF | TGTGCCAGCAGTCCGGACAGGGTCAATGAGCAGTTCTTC
many | TRBJ2-1 | NA | TRBV2 | CASSGLGNEQFF | TGTGCCAGCAGCGGTCTAGGGAATGAGCAGTTCTTC
NA | TRBJ2-2 | NA | TRBV12-5 | CASGLVLGSTGELFF | TGTGCTAGTGGTTTGGTACTAGGCAGCACCGGGGAGCTGTTTTTT
NA | TRBJ2-1 | NA | TRBV27 | CASTPLEGSLLEQFF | TGTGCCAGCACCCCCTTAGAGGGGAGCCTCCTTGAGCAGTTCTTC
many | TRBJ1-2 | TRBD1 | TRBV20-1 | CSATDRADYGYTF | TGCAGTGCAACCGACAGGGCGGACTATGGCTACACCTTC
NA | TRBJ1-5 | NA | TRBV27 | CASSLAGDGQPQHF | TGTGCCAGCAGTTTAGCGGGGGATGGTCAGCCCCAGCATTTT
many | TRBJ2-7 | TRBD2 | TRBV6-1 | CATTWSASGLYEQYF | TGTGCCACCACCTGGTCGGCTAGCGGGCTCTACGAGCAGTACTTC
many | TRBJ2-1 | NA | TRBV7-3 | CASSSGSRAVNEQFF | TGTGCCAGCAGCTCCGGTAGCCGGGCGGTCAATGAGCAGTTCTTC
NA | TRBJ2-7 | TRBD2 | TRBV20-1 | CSASFPLGLAGGGYEQYF | TGCAGTGCTAGTTTTCCCCTGGGACTAGCGGGAGGTGGCTACGAGCAGTACTTC
many | TRBJ2-4 | NA | TRBV7-2 | CASRLLQGAIQYF | TGTGCCAGCAGACTCCTACAGGGCGCCATTCAGTACTTC
NA | TRBJ2-7 | TRBD1 | TRBV20-1 | CSARDQRTGWTYEQYF | TGCAGTGCTAGAGATCAGAGGACAGGGTGGACGTACGAGCAGTACTTC
NA | TRBJ2-2 | NA | TRBV20-1 | CSASLTTTGELFF | TGCAGTGCTAGTTTAACCACCACCGGGGAGCTGTTTTTT
many | TRBJ2-3 | NA | TRBV27 | CASRFVSGTDTQYF | TGTGCCAGCAGATTCGTATCTGGCACAGATACGCAGTATTTT
many | TRBJ2-1 | NA | TRBV11-1 | CASSLRLALYNEQFF | TGTGCCAGCAGCTTAAGGCTAGCGCTATACAATGAGCAGTTCTTC
many | TRBJ2-7 | TRBD1 | TRBV18 | CASSPLGTAYEQYF | TGTGCCAGCTCACCACTGGGGACAGCCTACGAGCAGTACTTC
few | TRBJ1-4 | TRBD1 | TRBV5-1 | CASAPTAGTAEKLFF | TGCGCCAGCGCCCCCACAGCCGGGACAGCTGAAAAACTGTTTTTT
many | TRBJ2-7 | NA | TRBV7-8 | CASSYFLEAADVEQYF | TGTGCCAGCAGCTATTTTTTAGAAGCGGCCGACGTCGAGCAGTACTTC
many | TRBJ2-5 | TRBD2 | TRBV13 | CASSRRLAGDKETQYF | TGTGCCAGCAGCCGACGACTAGCGGGCGATAAAGAGACCCAGTACTTC
many | TRBJ2-3 | TRBD1 | TRBV6-1 | CAGRTGNVATDTQYF | TGTGCCGGCAGGACAGGGAACGTCGCCACAGATACGCAGTATTTT
few | TRBJ2-3 | TRBD1 | TRBV2 | CASSERTGWSTDTQYF | TGTGCCAGCAGTGAGAGGACAGGGTGGAGCACAGATACGCAGTATTTT
many | TRBJ2-1 | TRBD2 | TRBV6-1 | CASRGGTSGYNEQFF | TGTGCCAGCAGGGGAGGGACTAGCGGGTACAATGAGCAGTTCTTC
many | TRBJ2-5 | TRBD2 | TRBV11-2 | CASSRRLAGEWETQYF | TGTGCCAGCAGCCGAAGACTAGCGGGAGAGTGGGAGACCCAGTACTTC
many | TRBJ1-1 | NA | TRBV28 | CASSPRAGGRITEAFF | TGTGCCAGCAGCCCACGGGCGGGGGGCAGGATCACTGAAGCTTTCTTT
few | TRBJ1-6 | NA | TRBV3-1 | CASSQGRTYNSPLHF | TGTGCCAGCAGCCAGGGCCGGACCTATAATTCACCCCTCCACTTT